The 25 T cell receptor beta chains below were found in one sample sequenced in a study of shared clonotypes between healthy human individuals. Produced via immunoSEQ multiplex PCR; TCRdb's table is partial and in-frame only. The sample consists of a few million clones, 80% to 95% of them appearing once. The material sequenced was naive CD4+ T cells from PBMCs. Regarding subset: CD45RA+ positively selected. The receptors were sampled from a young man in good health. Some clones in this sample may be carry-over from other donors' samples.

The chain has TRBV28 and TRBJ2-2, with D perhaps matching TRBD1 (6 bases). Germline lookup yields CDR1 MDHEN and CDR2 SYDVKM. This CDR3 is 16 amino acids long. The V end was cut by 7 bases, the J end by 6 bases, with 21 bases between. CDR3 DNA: TGTGCCAGCAACAAAGGGGGTGGCCCATCGGCCGGGGAGCTGTTTTTT. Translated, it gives CASNKGGGPSAGELFF.

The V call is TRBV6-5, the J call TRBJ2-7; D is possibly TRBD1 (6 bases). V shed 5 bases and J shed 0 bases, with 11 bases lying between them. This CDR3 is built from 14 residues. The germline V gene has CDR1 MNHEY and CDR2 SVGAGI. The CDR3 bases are TGTGCCAGCAGTCGTAACAGGGACTCCTACGAGCAGTACTTC. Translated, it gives CASSRNRDSYEQYF.

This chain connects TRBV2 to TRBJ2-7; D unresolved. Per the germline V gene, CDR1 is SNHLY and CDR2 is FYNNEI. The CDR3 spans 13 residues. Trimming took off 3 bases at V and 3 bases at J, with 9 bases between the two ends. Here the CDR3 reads CASSDQSNYEQYF. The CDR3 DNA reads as TGTGCCAGCAGTGACCAGTCAAACTACGAGCAGTACTTC.

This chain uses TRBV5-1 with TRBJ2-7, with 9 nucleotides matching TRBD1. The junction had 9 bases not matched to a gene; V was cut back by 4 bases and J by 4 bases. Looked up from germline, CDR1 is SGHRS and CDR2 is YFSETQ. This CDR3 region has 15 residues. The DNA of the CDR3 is TGCGCCAGCAGCCCCCCCGGGACAGGGTGGTACGAGCAGTACTTC. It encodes CASSPPGTGWYEQYF.

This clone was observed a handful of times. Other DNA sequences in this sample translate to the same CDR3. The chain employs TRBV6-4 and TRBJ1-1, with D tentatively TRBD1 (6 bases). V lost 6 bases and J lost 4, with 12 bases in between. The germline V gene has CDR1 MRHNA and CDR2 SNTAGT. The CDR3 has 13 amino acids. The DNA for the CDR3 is TGTGCCAGCAGCGAACAGGGAGGCACTGAAGCTTTCTTT. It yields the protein CASSEQGGTEAFF.

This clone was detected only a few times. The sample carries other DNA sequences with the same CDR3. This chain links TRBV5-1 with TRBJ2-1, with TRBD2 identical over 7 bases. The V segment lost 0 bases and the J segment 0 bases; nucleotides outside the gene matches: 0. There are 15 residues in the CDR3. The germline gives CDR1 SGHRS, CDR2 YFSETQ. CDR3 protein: CASSLGGSSYNEQFF. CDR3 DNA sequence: TGCGCCAGCAGCTTGGGCGGGAGCTCCTACAATGAGCAGTTCTTC.

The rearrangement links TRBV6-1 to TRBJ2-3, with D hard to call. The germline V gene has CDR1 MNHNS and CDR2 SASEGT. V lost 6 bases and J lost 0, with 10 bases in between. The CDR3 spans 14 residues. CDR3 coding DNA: TGTGCCAGCAGGGTAGGGTCTAGCACAGATACGCAGTATTTT. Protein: CASRVGSSTDTQYF.

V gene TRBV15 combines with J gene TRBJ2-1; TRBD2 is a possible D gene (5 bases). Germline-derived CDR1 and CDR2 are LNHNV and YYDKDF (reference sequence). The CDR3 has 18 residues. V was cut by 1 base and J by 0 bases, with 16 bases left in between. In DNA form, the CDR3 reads TGTGCCACCAGCAGAGTGACTACTACACCGAGCTCCTACAATGAGCAGTTCTTC. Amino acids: CATSRVTTTPSSYNEQFF.

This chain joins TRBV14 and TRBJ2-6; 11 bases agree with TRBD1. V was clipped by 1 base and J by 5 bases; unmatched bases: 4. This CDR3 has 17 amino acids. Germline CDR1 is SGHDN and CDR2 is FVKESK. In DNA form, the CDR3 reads TGTGCCAGCAGCCAAGTTGGGACAGGGGGTAGGGCCAACGTCCTGACTTTC. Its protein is CASSQVGTGGRANVLTF.

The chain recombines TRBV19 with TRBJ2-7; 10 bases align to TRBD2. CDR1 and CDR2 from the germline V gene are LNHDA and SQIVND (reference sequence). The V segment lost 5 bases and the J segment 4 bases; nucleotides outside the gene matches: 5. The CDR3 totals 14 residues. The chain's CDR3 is CASSSLAGGYEQYF. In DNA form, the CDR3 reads TGTGCCAGTAGTTCGTTAGCGGGAGGTTACGAGCAGTACTTC. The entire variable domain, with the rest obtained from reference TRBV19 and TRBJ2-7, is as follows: DGGITQSPKYLFRKEGQNVTLSCEQNLNHDAMYWYRQDPGQGLRLIYYSQIVNDFQKGDIAEGYSVSREKKESFPLTVTSAQKNPTAFYLCASSSLAGGYEQYFGPGTRLTVT.

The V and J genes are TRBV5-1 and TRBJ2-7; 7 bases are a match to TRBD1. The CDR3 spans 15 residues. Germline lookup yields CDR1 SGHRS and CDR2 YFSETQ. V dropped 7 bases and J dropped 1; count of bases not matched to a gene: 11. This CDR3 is CASSERTGPSYEQYF. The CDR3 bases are TGCGCCAGCTCCGAACGGACAGGCCCTTCCTACGAGCAGTACTTC.

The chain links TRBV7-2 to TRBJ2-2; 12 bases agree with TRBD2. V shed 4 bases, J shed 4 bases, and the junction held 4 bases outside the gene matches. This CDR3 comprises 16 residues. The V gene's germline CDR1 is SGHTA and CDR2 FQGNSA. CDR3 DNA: TGTGCCAGCAGCTCTAGCGGGAGGGCCTTCACCGGGGAGCTGTTTTTT. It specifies CASSSSGRAFTGELFF.

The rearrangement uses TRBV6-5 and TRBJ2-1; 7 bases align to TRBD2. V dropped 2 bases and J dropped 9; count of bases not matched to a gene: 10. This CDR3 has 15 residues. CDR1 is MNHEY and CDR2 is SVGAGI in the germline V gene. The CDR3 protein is CASSYPASGRVEQFF. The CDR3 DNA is TGTGCCAGCAGTTACCCCGCTAGCGGTCGGGTTGAGCAGTTCTTC.

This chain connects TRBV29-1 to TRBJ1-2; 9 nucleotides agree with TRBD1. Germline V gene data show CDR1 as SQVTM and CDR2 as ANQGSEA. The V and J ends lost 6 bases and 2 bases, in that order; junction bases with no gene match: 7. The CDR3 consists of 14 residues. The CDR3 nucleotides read TGCAGCGTCCCTCCGGGACAGGGAAACTATGGCTACACCTTC. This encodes CSVPPGQGNYGYTF.

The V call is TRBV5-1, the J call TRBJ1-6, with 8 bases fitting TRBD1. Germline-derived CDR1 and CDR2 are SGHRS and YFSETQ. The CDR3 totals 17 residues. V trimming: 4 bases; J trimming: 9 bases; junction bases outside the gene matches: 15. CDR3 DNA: TGCGCCAGCAGCCTAAATAGGGCAGGGGGCGCGAGTTCACCCCTCCACTTT. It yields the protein CASSLNRAGGASSPLHF.

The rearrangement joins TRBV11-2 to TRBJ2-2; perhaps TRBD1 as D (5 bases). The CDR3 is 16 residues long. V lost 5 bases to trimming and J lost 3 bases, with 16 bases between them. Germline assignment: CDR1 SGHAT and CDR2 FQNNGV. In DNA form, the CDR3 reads TGTGCCAGCAGCCCCCCTAGGGGCCGGGACACCGGGGAGCTGTTTTTT. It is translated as CASSPPRGRDTGELFF.

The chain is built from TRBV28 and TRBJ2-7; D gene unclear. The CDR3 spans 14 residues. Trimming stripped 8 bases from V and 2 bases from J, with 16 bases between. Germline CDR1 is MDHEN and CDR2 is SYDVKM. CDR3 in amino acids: CASARVGLTYEQYF. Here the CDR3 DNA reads TGTGCCAGCGCCCGAGTTGGATTAACCTACGAGCAGTACTTC.

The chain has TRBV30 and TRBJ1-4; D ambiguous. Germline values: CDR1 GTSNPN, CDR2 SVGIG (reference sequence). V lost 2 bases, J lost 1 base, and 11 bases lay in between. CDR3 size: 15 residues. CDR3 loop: CAWSLGGGTNEKLFF. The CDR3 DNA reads TGTGCCTGGAGTTTGGGCGGCGGAACTAATGAAAAACTGTTTTTT.

The chain's CDR3 is CASSFAFGTGYVIQYF. In nucleotides, the CDR3 is TGTGCCAGCAGTTTCGCGTTTGGGACAGGGTATGTCATTCAGTACTTC. The J gene is TRBJ2-4, the V gene TRBV6-5, with 9 bases fitting TRBD1. J was trimmed by 9 bases and V by 4 bases; bases with no gene match: 13. This CDR3 comprises 16 residues. Germline-derived CDR1 and CDR2 are MNHEY and SVGAGI.

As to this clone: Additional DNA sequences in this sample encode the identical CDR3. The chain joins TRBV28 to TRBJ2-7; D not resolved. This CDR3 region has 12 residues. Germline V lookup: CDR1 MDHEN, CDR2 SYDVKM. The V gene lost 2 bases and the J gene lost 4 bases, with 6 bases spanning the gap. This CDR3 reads CASSLRRYEQYF. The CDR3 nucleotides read TGTGCCAGCAGTTTACGACGATACGAGCAGTACTTC.

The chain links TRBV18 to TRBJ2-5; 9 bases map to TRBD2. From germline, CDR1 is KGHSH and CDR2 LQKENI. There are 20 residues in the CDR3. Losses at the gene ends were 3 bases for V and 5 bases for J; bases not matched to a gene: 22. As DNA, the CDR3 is TGTGCCAGCTCACCTGTACAGGGCCTAGCGGGATCTGGCAACAGGGAGACCCAGTACTTC. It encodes CASSPVQGLAGSGNRETQYF. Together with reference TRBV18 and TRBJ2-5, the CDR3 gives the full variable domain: NAGVMQNPRHLVRRRGQEARLRCSPMKGHSHVYWYRQLPEEGLKFMVYLQKENIIDESGMPKERFSAEFPKEGPSILRIQQVVRGDSAAYFCASSPVQGLAGSGNRETQYFGPGTRLLVL.

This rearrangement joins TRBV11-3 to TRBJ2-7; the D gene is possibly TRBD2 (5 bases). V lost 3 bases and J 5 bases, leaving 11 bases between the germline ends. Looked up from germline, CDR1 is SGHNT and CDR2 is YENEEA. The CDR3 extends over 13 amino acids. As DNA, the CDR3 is TGTGCCAGCAGCTTGGGGAGACACCACGAGCAGTACTTC. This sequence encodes CASSLGRHHEQYF.

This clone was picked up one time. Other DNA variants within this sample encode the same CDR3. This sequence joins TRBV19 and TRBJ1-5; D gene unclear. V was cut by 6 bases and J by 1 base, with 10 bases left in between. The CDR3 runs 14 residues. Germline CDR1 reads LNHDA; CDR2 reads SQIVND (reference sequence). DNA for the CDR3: TGTGCCAGTAGGAACCGTGGGAGCAATCAGCCCCAGCATTTT. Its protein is CASRNRGSNQPQHF.

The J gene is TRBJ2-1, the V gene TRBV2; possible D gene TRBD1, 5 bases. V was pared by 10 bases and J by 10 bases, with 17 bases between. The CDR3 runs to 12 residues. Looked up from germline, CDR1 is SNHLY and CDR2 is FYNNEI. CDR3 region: CATKTRTPEQFF. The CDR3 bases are TGTGCCACCAAGACCAGGACACCGGAGCAGTTCTTC.

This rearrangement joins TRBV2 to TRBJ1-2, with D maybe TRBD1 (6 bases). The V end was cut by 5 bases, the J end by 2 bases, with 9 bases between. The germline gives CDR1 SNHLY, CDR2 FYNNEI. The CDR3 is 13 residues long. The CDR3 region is CASSSGTNYGYTF. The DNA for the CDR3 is TGTGCCAGCAGTTCCGGGACAAACTATGGCTACACCTTC.